Given below is one TCR beta chain in context. Its specific antigen is unknown. Nothing much larger sits one base from this clone, and base qualities are not available. All of the isolated RNA was reverse transcribed with the High Capacity cDNA Reverse Transcription Kit, so expressed TCRB transcripts were sequenced. Deep immunoSEQ sequencing was performed on naive, central memory and regulatory T cell samples, with an average of roughly 3.3 million total reads per sample. After sorted cells were lysed in RLT buffer, RNA was extracted with DNase-treated RNeasy Micro or Mini kits, with the choice depending on cell number. Each cell subset was processed on its own to prevent cross-contamination, while patient and healthy donor samples were processed together. TCRB sequences were amplified from cDNA with the immunoSEQ multiplex PCR, producing 87-bp fragments spanning the CDR3 region. The amplicons were sequenced using the Illumina HiSeq platform. Per the source publication's procedure: Synthetic template baselines were used to correct PCR bias computationally, reads within Hamming distance 2 were collapsed, and singletons that could not be merged were discarded. By aligning reads against IMGT, V, D and J genes, CDR3 length, and insertions or deletions at six rearrangement sites were assigned. Within each subset, clonotype counts were normalized to sorted cell number, and only after that were true diversity and Gini coefficients computed with the tcR R package. Repertoire sharing was quantified using the overlap coefficient calculated on TCRB nucleotide sequences. Out-of-frame TCRB sequences from naive cells were analyzed to stand in for the pre-selection repertoire. Not all clones reach the TCRdb copy of this immuneACCESS table, which keeps in-frame sequences only. Checked studies attribute under half of the gap to unresolved V genes and leave the rest unexplained. The D gene and trimming were derived from the DNA, and the V and J assignments and clone size from that table. This sample holds hundreds of thousands of clones; under 70% were observed only once. The ten largest account for approximately 0.053% of the sample.

The trim is 4 bases for V and 1 base for J, with a gap of 6 bases between the germline ends. The CDR3, cysteine through phenylalanine, is 13 amino acids long. The entry retains the CDR3 DNA only, 39 bases that are in frame from base 1. CDR1 and CDR2, per the germline V gene, are MRHNA and SNTAGT. The record originates from a study of beta chain features in type 1 diabetes (dated by TCRdb to 2017 to 2018). For the wider study: Mean age, gender distribution, total cell number and subset yield were not different between patients and healthy donors. A total of 107,917,701 sorted cells were examined across all samples, and RNA yield correlated strongly with the number of cells per subset. In the study, TCRB repertoires of sorted circulating CD4+ T cell subsets from recently diagnosed type 1 diabetes patients were compared with those of matched healthy donors. Naive and central memory subsets were obtained from all 30 or so donors, but regulatory and stem cell-like memory subsets were isolated from only 8 patients and roughly eight healthy donors.

A single peripheral blood draw of around 120 mL on average was collected from each donor into heparinised tubes. A BD FACSAria II and a panel including CD45RO, CCR7, CD25, CD127, CD95 and CD27 were used to sort naive, central memory, regulatory and stem cell-like memory CD4+ T cells. Every sorted population had a purity above 98%. Right away, PBMCs were isolated by Lymphoprep density gradient centrifugation and were stained directly, with no culture step. So that batch effects would be minimized, each experiment stained and sorted samples in pairs, pairing one healthy donor with one patient. The research as a whole found: Because small numbers of individuals were included in the HLA sub-analyses, any influence of HLA type on TCRB rearrangement was left unresolved. Naive, central memory and regulatory TCRB repertoires appeared to be more similar among patients than among healthy donors. Because cDNA rather than genomic DNA was sequenced, highly expressing activated cells could have been over-represented, although no difference in activation and CD3 levels was found between groups. PCR may preferentially amplify shorter templates, but because patient and control samples were amplified and corrected together, any resulting skew would affect both groups equally. At VDJ recombination sites, patients with type 1 diabetes made fewer insertions and deleted more nucleotides, a pattern implying thymic rearrangement abnormalities. In all four CD4+ subsets, TCRB CDR3 length was moderately but significantly shorter in type 1 diabetes patients.

The receptor's source is a man between 25 and 39 years old in good health. The sample comprised naive CD4+ T cells from blood. Reading the label with the study, this specimen's cell subset or site is: true naive CD4+ T cells. The chain is encoded by TRBV6-4 joined to TRBJ2-3; the D gene lacks a confident call. The DNA sequence is as follows: TGTGCCAGCAGTGGAAGCGGCACAGATACGCAGTATTTT. Its protein product is CASSGSGTDTQYF.